This paragraph covers one T cell receptor beta chain sequence. No antigen is known for it. These data come from a study of shared clonotypes between healthy human individuals. Across the study: For every donor, three CD4 naive, three CD4 memory, two CD8 naive and one CD8 memory plates were used. Findings and caveats of the study: In several donors, approximately 5% of naive CD4 clonotypes appeared in common. Rarefaction analysis demonstrated incomplete sorted-subset sequencing notwithstanding large depth. Relative to their counterparts shared across all four donors, non-shared clonotypes exhibited diminished generation probabilities.

V dropped 0 bases and J dropped 8 bases, with 11 bases sitting between them. This CDR3 spans 14 amino acids. Germline CDR1 SGHRS, CDR2 YFSETQ. The repertoire was sequenced with immunoSEQ multiplex PCR; TCRdb's copy has only in-frame clones and lacks some. The sample carries approximately 1.5 million clones, less than 99% recorded once. The V gene is TRBV5-1, the J gene TRBJ1-4, with D unclear. Input material: naive CD4+ T cells sorted from blood. Subset in this sample: CD45RA+ positively selected. The receptor comes from a man aged 25-45 years in good health. The CDR3, as DNA: TGCGCCAGCAGCTTGGAGGGAGCCCCCGAAAAACTGTTTTTT. Translation: CASSLEGAPEKLFF.